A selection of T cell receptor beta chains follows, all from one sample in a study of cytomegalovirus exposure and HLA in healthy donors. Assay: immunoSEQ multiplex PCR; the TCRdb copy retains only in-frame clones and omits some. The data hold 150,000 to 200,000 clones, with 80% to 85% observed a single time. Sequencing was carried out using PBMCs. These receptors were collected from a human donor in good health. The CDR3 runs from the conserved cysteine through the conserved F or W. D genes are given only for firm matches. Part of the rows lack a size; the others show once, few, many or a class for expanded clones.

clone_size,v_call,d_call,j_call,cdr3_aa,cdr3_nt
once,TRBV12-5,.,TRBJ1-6,CASGLSLGGSSYNSPLHF,TGTGCTAGTGGTTTGTCCTTGGGGGGAAGCTCCTATAATTCACCCCTCCACTTT
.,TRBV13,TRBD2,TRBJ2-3,CASSLQAGEDTQYF,TGTGCCAGCAGCTTACAAGCGGGGGAGGATACGCAGTATTTT
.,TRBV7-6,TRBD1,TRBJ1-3,CASSTQGAPGNTIYF,TGTGCCAGCAGCACCCAGGGGGCGCCCGGAAACACCATATATTTT
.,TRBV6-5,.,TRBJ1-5,CASSYSGSQPQHF,TGTGCCAGCAGTTACTCAGGGAGTCAGCCCCAGCATTTT
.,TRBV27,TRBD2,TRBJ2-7,CASRRTSGPSQFYEQYF,TGTGCCAGCAGAAGGACTAGCGGGCCTTCACAGTTCTACGAGCAGTACTTC
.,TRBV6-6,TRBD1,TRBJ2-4,CASSQGQGVSKNIQYF,TGTGCCAGCAGCCAAGGACAGGGGGTATCCAAAAACATTCAGTACTTC
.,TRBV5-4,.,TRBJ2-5,CASSWGGEETQYF,TGTGCCAGCAGCTGGGGGGGCGAAGAGACCCAGTACTTC
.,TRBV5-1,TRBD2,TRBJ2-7,CASKRGGGYEQYF,TGCGCCAGCAAGCGGGGGGGCGGATACGAGCAGTACTTC
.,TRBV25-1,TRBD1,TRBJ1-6,CASSEIQGDSPLHF,TGTGCCAGCAGTGAGATCCAGGGGGATTCACCCCTCCACTTT
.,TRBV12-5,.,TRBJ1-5,CASGSQGGNQPQHF,TGTGCTAGTGGTTCCCAGGGTGGGAATCAGCCCCAGCATTTT
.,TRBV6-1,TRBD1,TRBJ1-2,CASRPGQGAFYGYTF,TGTGCCAGCAGACCGGGACAGGGGGCGTTCTATGGCTACACCTTC
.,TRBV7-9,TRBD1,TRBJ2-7,CASSPGQGNEQYF,TGTGCCAGCAGCCCTGGACAGGGAAACGAGCAGTACTTC
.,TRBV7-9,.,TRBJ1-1,CASSFYRVDTEAFF,TGTGCCAGCAGCTTTTACAGGGTCGACACTGAAGCTTTCTTT
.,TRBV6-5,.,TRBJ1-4,CASSYSSGDEKLFF,TGTGCCAGCAGTTACTCTTCCGGGGATGAAAAACTGTTTTTT
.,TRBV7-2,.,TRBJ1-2,CASSRQVLYGYTF,TGTGCCAGCAGCCGACAGGTCCTCTATGGCTACACCTTC
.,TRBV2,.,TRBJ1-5,CASSELEGSNNQPQHF,TGTGCCAGCAGTGAATTGGAGGGTTCTAACAATCAGCCCCAGCATTTT
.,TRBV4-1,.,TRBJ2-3,CASSRPGAGYTDTQYF,TGCGCCAGCAGCCGCCCTGGGGCGGGGTACACAGATACGCAGTATTTT
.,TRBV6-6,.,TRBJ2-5,CASRGTGETQYF,TGTGCCAGCAGAGGGACTGGAGAGACCCAGTACTTC
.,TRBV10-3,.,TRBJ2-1,CAISDQEGEQFF,TGTGCCATCAGTGATCAGGAGGGCGAGCAGTTCTTC
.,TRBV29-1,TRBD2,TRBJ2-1,CSVDGLAGGHEQFF,TGCAGCGTTGATGGCCTAGCGGGGGGACATGAGCAGTTCTTC
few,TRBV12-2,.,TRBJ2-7,CASRLLATVKKGGYEQYF,TGTGCAAGTCGCTTATTGGCCACGGTCAAAAAAGGCGGGTACGAGCAGTACTTC
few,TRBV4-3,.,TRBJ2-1,CASSHLRGGPDNEQFF,TGCGCCAGCAGCCACCTAAGGGGGGGACCCGACAATGAGCAGTTCTTC
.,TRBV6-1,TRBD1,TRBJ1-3,CASSGTGRNTIYF,TGTGCCAGCAGTGGGACAGGAAGAAACACCATATATTTT
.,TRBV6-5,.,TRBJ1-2,CASSYTGTSTSGYTF,TGTGCCAGCAGTTATACAGGGACATCGACCTCAGGCTACACCTTC
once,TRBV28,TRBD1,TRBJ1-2,CASWDSYGYTF,TGTGCCAGTTGGGACAGCTATGGCTACACCTTC
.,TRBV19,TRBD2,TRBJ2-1,CASTQTSGGHSYNEQFF,TGTGCCAGTACCCAGACTAGCGGGGGGCACTCCTACAATGAGCAGTTCTTC
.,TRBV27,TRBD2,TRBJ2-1,CASSQHPSGLAGGKSSYNEQFF,TGTGCCAGCAGTCAGCACCCCTCGGGACTAGCGGGGGGGAAGAGCTCCTACAATGAGCAGTTCTTC
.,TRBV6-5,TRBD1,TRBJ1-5,CASAGTENQPQHF,TGTGCCAGCGCCGGGACAGAAAATCAGCCCCAGCATTTT
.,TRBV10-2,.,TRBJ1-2,CASRAPDGYTF,TGCGCCAGCAGAGCTCCGGATGGCTACACCTTC